The sequence of this T cell receptor beta chain was determined in a study of cytomegalovirus exposure and HLA in healthy donors. Trimming removed 4 bases at V and 11 bases at J, with 17 bases between. CDR3 length: 13 residues. Germline CDR1 reads SGHVS; CDR2 reads FQNEAQ. PCR involved 60 Vbeta and 13 Jbeta primers. The method was immunoSEQ multiplex PCR; TCRdb's version includes in-frame clones alone and lacks a portion of them. The sample lists about 130,000 clones, around 83% occurring once. The sequence was collected from a woman between 50 and 59 years old in good health and CMV-seropositive. This sequence joins TRBV7-8 and TRBJ1-1; D gene unclear. Sample: PBMCs. DNA for the CDR3: TGTGCCAGCAGCTGGGCCACCGATGGTTGGGCTTTCTTT. It specifies CASSWATDGWAFF.